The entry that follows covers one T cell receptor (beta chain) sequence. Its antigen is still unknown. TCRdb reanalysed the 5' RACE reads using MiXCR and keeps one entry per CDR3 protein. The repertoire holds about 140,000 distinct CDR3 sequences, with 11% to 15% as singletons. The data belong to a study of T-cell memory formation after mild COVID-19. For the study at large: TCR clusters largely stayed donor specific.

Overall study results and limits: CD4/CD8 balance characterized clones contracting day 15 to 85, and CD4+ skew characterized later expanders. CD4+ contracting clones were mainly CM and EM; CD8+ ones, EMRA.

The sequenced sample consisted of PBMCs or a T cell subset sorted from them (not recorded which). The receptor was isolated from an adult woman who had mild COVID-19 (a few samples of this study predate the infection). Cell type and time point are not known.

This chain's CDR3 is CASSLTGFANYGYTF. The CDR3 coding sequence is TGTGCCAGCAGTTTAACGGGGTTCGCTAACTATGGCTACACCTTC. The V gene is TRBV12-3 or TRBV12-4, the J gene TRBJ1-2; D ambiguous. This CDR3 comprises 15 residues. The V gene lost 2 bases and the J gene lost 0 bases, with 10 bases spanning the gap.